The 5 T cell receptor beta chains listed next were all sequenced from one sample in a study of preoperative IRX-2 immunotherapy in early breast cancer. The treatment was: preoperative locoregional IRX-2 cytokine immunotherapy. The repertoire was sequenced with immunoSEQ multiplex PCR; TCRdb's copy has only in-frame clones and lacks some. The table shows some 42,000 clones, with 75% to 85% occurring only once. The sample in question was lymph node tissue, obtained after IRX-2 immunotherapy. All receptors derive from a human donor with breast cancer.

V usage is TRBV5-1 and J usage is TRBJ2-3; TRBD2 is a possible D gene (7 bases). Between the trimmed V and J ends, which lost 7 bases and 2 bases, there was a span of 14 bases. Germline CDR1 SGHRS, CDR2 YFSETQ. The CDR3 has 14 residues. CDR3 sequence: CASRGGGHTDTQYF. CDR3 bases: TGCGCCAGCCGTGGCGGGGGCCACACAGATACGCAGTATTTT.

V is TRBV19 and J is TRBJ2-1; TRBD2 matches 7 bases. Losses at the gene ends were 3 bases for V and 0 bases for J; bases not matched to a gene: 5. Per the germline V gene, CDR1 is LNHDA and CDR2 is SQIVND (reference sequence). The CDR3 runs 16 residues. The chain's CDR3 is CASSIFGGGSYNEQFF. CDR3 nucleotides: TGTGCCAGTAGTATTTTCGGCGGGGGCTCCTACAATGAGCAGTTCTTC.

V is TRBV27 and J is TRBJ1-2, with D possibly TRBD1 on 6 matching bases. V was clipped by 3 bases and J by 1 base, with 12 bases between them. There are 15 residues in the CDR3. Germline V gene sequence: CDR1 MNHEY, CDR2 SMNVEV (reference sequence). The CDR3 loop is CASSLGAGINYGYTF. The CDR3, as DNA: TGTGCCAGCAGTTTGGGGGCAGGGATTAACTATGGCTACACCTTC.

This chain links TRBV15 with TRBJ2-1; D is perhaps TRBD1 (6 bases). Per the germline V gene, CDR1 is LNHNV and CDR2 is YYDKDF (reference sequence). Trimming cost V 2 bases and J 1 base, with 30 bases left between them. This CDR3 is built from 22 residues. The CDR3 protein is CATSRPIEWTAIPFISYNEQFF. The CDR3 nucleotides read TGTGCCACCAGCAGACCGATCGAATGGACAGCTATTCCGTTTATTTCCTACAATGAGCAGTTCTTC.

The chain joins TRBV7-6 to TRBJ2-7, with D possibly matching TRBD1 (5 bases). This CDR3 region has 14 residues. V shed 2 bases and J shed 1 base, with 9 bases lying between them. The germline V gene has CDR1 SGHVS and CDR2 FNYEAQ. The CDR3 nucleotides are TGTGCCAGCAGCTTAACGACAGCATCCTACGAGCAGTACTTC. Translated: CASSLTTASYEQYF.